The 3 T cell receptor beta chains in this list originate from one sample, sequenced in a study of shared clonotypes between healthy human individuals (TCRdb year 2020). The method was the immunoSEQ multiplex PCR assay. This is the immuneACCESS table as TCRdb keeps it, with only in-frame sequences that have V and J called. A part of the clones is gone; compared with another copy, unresolved V genes explain less than half, and the rest is unexplained. This sample is represented by around 1.6 million clones; roughly 98% of them were singletons. Of the sample, roughly 0.45% is held by the ten largest clones. The sequencing input was naive CD4+ T cells sorted from blood. According to the study, the label for this sample's cell subset or site signals: CD45RA+ positively selected. All receptors derive from a man aged 25-45 years in good health.

About this clone itself: Other DNA sequences in the same sample also yield this CDR3. The V gene is TRBV7-2, the J gene TRBJ2-5; possible D gene TRBD1, 6 bases. Germline V CDR1 and CDR2: SGHTA, FQGNSA. V gave up 6 bases and J gave up 2 bases, with 13 bases separating them. The CDR3 is 14 residues long. CDR3: CASSWGHPQETQYF. The CDR3 DNA follows: TGTGCCAGCAGTTGGGGACACCCTCAAGAGACCCAGTACTTC.

The chain links TRBV5-5 to TRBJ2-7; 9 bases are shared with TRBD1. CDR3 length: 16 residues. The V gene's germline CDR1 is SGHKS and CDR2 YYEKEE (reference sequence). J lost 3 bases, V lost 4 bases, and 11 bases had no gene match. The chain's CDR3 is CASSKLATGQGYEQYF. The CDR3 nucleotides are TGTGCCAGCAGCAAGCTGGCAACGGGACAGGGCTACGAGCAGTACTTC.

V usage is TRBV5-1 and J usage is TRBJ2-5, with 10 bases aligning to TRBD1. Per germline, CDR1 SGHRS and CDR2 YFSETQ. V shed 2 bases and J 5 bases; nucleotides not matched to a gene: 3. The CDR3 is 14 amino acids. CDR3 DNA sequence: TGCGCCAGCAGCTTAGGGACAGGGGTTGAGACCCAGTACTTC. It is translated as CASSLGTGVETQYF.